The 21 T cell receptor beta chains below were found in one sample sequenced in a study of radiotherapy plus CTLA-4 blockade in lung cancer. TCRdb keeps only in-frame clones here, not all; method: immunoSEQ multiplex PCR. Altogether roughly 54,000 clones are present, 70% to 85% being singletons, with the ten largest covering 3.2%. The sequencing used peripheral blood, collected from a patient treated with radiotherapy plus ipilimumab. The receptor set was obtained from a human donor with non-small cell lung cancer who had a partial response to radiotherapy plus ipilimumab.

The chain couples TRBV7-6 to TRBJ1-4; the D gene is possibly TRBD1 (5 bases). From germline, CDR1 is SGHVS and CDR2 FNYEAQ. V was trimmed by 3 bases and J by 5 bases, leaving 16 bases between them. CDR3 size: 16 residues. The CDR3 bases are TGTGCCAGCAGCTTGTCCGGGGGAGGTAGAAATGAAAAACTGTTTTTT. Its protein product is CASSLSGGGRNEKLFF.

The chain carries TRBV7-9 and TRBJ1-4; 7 bases line up with TRBD1. The junction had 5 bases not matched to a gene; V was cut back by 2 bases and J by 5 bases. The CDR3 extends over 15 amino acids. Germline V gene data show CDR1 as SEHNR and CDR2 as FQNEAQ (reference sequence). DNA of the CDR3: TGTGCCAGCAGCTTACTGGGACAGCTGAATGAAAAACTGTTTTTT. This translates into CASSLLGQLNEKLFF.

The chain links TRBV12-5 to TRBJ1-2, with 7 bases identical to TRBD1. Germline CDR1 and CDR2: LGHNT and FRNRAP. The CDR3 extends over 13 amino acids. Trimming took 6 bases from V and 8 from J; bases not matched to a gene: 9. The CDR3 reads CASGEHRGGGYTF. The CDR3, as DNA: TGTGCTAGTGGGGAACACAGGGGCGGCGGCTACACCTTC.

The chain carries TRBV27 and TRBJ1-4; tentatively, D is TRBD1 (5 bases). V lost 6 bases to trimming and J lost 3 bases, with 11 bases between them. This CDR3 is 14 amino acids long. Germline V gives CDR1 MNHEY, CDR2 SMNVEV (reference sequence). CDR3 sequence reads: CASSSRGANEKLFF. DNA for the CDR3: TGTGCCAGCAGCTCCCGGGGGGCTAATGAAAAACTGTTTTTT. The full variable domain, rest sourced from reference TRBV27 and TRBJ1-4, is EAQVTQNPRYLITVTGKKLTVTCSQNMNHEYMSWYRQDPGLGLRQIYYSMNVEVTDKGDVPEGYKVSRKEKRNFPLILESPSPNQTSLYFCASSSRGANEKLFFGSGTQLSVL.

The rearrangement links TRBV2 to TRBJ1-2; 10 bases agree with TRBD1. CDR1 is SNHLY and CDR2 is FYNNEI in the germline V gene. The CDR3 length is 15 residues. Trimming at V came to 3 bases and at J to 6 bases, leaving 7 bases not matched to a gene. The CDR3 reads CASSERQGALDGYTF. CDR3 nucleotide sequence: TGTGCCAGCAGTGAGAGACAGGGGGCTTTGGATGGCTACACCTTC.

The J gene is TRBJ2-2, the V gene TRBV7-6; the match to TRBD2 covers 8 bases. The CDR3 runs 16 residues. Germline V lookup: CDR1 SGHVS, CDR2 FNYEAQ. With 2 bases clipped from V and 4 bases from J, the junction kept 6 bases outside the gene matches. The CDR3 sequence: CASSLTGGGTTGELFF. CDR3 nucleotide sequence: TGTGCCAGCAGCTTAACGGGGGGGGGAACCACCGGGGAGCTGTTTTTT. Variable domain in full (rest from reference TRBV7-6 and TRBJ2-2): GAGVSQSPRYKVTKRGQDVALRCDPISGHVSLYWYRQALGQGPEFLTYFNYEAQQDKSGLPNDRFSAERPEGSISTLTIQRTEQRDSAMYRCASSLTGGGTTGELFFGEGSRLTVL.

This clone has just a few counts. The chain carries TRBV10-3 and TRBJ2-1, with a possible D match to TRBD1 (6 bases). V lost 1 base, J lost 4 bases, and 8 bases lay in between. The CDR3 runs to 14 residues. Germline V CDR1 and CDR2: ENHRY, SYGVKD. CDR3 sequence reads: CAISELDRYNEQFF. CDR3 DNA: TGTGCCATCAGTGAGTTGGACAGATACAATGAGCAGTTCTTC.

The rearrangement uses TRBV7-9 and TRBJ2-7; 9 bases agree with TRBD1. Germline loops: CDR1 SEHNR, CDR2 FQNEAQ (reference sequence). The CDR3 covers 15 residues. V dropped 4 bases and J dropped 3; count of bases not matched to a gene: 7. CDR3 in DNA: TGTGCCAGCAGCTATCCGGGACAGGGCTTCTACGAGCAGTACTTC. Translating gives CASSYPGQGFYEQYF.

V usage is TRBV21-1 and J usage is TRBJ2-1; TRBD2 is taken as the D call from the table, unchecked against the DNA. TRBV21-1 is a pseudogene. The CDR3 length is 15 residues. CDR3 in amino acids: CASSVGRLAHNEQFF. Written as DNA, the CDR3 is TGTGCCAGCAGCGTTGGTCGGCTAGCGCACAATGAGCAGTTCTTC.

The chain recombines TRBV7-3 with TRBJ2-1; D perhaps matches TRBD2 (5 bases). Germline V gives CDR1 SGHTA, CDR2 FQGTGA. The CDR3 spans 14 residues. The V and J ends lost 4 bases and 9 bases respectively, with 16 bases between them. CDR3 DNA: TGTGCCAGCAGCTCCATCCCCGGGGTGGGTGAGCAGTTCTTC. The encoded protein is CASSSIPGVGEQFF.

The chain joins TRBV11-1 to TRBJ2-7; 9 bases align to TRBD2. This CDR3 has 16 residues. V gave up 7 bases and J gave up 2 bases; unmatched junction bases: 12. The germline gives CDR1 SGHAT, CDR2 FQDESV (reference sequence). DNA of the CDR3: TGTGCCAGCACCTTCGGTGCAGCGGGGGGTCCCTACGAGCAGTACTTC. Its translation is CASTFGAAGGPYEQYF. Complete variable domain (other parts from reference TRBV11-1 and TRBJ2-7): EAEVAQSPRYKITEKSQAVAFWCDPISGHATLYWYRQILGQGPELLVQFQDESVVDDSQLPKDRFSAERLKGVDSTLKIQPAELGDSAMYLCASTFGAAGGPYEQYFGPGTRLTVT.

The genes are TRBV7-2 and TRBJ2-3, with 8 nucleotides matching TRBD2. Germline V gene data show CDR1 as SGHTA and CDR2 as FQGNSA. This CDR3 region has 15 residues. After removal of 5 bases from V and 3 bases from J, the junction contained 7 bases not matched to a gene. CDR3 sequence: CASSPRGGMTDTQYF. The CDR3 DNA is TGTGCCAGCAGCCCCCGGGGGGGTATGACAGATACGCAGTATTTT.

This clone was found a few times. The chain links TRBV11-2 to TRBJ2-5, with TRBD1 matching over 7 bases. Germline V gene data show CDR1 as SGHAT and CDR2 as FQNNGV. The V segment lost 6 bases and the J segment 0 bases; nucleotides outside the gene matches: 4. This CDR3 spans 14 amino acids. CDR3 residues: CASSYDRDQETQYF. In nucleotides, the CDR3 is TGTGCCAGCAGTTATGACAGGGACCAAGAGACCCAGTACTTC.

The chain is built from TRBV6-1 and TRBJ1-2; 7 nucleotides line up with TRBD1. V shed 6 bases, J shed 6 bases, and the junction held 7 bases outside the gene matches. The CDR3 is 13 amino acids. The germline CDR1 and CDR2 sequences are MNHNS and SASEGT. CDR3 bases: TGTGCCAGCAGGACCGGGACAGAGAATGGCTACACCTTC. Amino acids: CASRTGTENGYTF.

The chain combines TRBV4-1 with TRBJ1-3; the D gene is possibly TRBD1 (6 bases). Germline values: CDR1 MGHRA, CDR2 YSYEKL. The CDR3 length is 14 residues. The V gene lost 0 bases and the J gene lost 8 bases, with 11 bases spanning the gap. CDR3 nucleotides: TGCGCCAGCAGCCAAGAACAGGGTGGGCACACCATATATTTT. Amino acids: CASSQEQGGHTIYF.

This sequence joins TRBV5-1 and TRBJ1-1; D is ambiguous. The V and J ends lost 2 bases and 1 base respectively, with 9 bases between them. CDR1 SGHRS and CDR2 YFSETQ come from the germline V gene. The CDR3 consists of 14 residues. DNA for the CDR3: TGCGCCAGCAGCTTTAATCCCGGGAACACTGAAGCTTTCTTT. The encoded protein is CASSFNPGNTEAFF. Supplemented by reference TRBV5-1 and TRBJ1-1, the full variable domain reads KAGVTQTPRYLIKTRGQQVTLSCSPISGHRSVSWYQQTPGQGLQFLFEYFSETQRNKGNFPGRFSGRQFSNSRSEMNVSTLELGDSALYLCASSFNPGNTEAFFGQGTRLTVV.

The CDR3 loop reads CASSPDREETQYF. The CDR3 DNA reads as TGTGCCAGTAGCCCTGACAGGGAAGAGACCCAGTACTTC. The rearrangement uses TRBV19 and TRBJ2-5; 7 nucleotides agree with TRBD1. This CDR3 comprises 13 residues. V lost 6 bases and J lost 3; bases outside the gene matches: 4. Per germline, CDR1 LNHDA and CDR2 SQIVND (reference sequence). Full variable domain (rest looked up from reference TRBV19 and TRBJ2-5): DGGITQSPKYLFRKEGQNVTLSCEQNLNHDAMYWYRQDPGQGLRLIYYSQIVNDFQKGDIAEGYSVSREKKESFPLTVTSAQKNPTAFYLCASSPDREETQYFGPGTRLLVL.

A single count supports this clone. The DNA of the CDR3 is TGTGCCAGCAGTGACAGCGCTAATTCACCCCTCCACTTT. Translating gives CASSDSANSPLHF. The rearrangement links TRBV6-5 to TRBJ1-6, with TRBD1 as a possible D gene (5 bases). The V and J ends lost 5 bases and 6 bases respectively, with 8 bases between them. There are 13 residues in the CDR3. Germline V gene sequence: CDR1 MNHEY, CDR2 SVGAGI.

The chain recombines TRBV5-6 with TRBJ1-6, with D uncertain. The V end was cut by 1 base, the J end by 9 bases, with 5 bases between. The CDR3 covers 12 residues. Germline CDR1 SGHDT, CDR2 YYEEEE. The CDR3: CASSLWASPLHF. For the CDR3, the DNA is TGTGCCAGCAGCTTGTGGGCTTCACCCCTCCACTTT.

This rearrangement joins TRBV27 to TRBJ2-7; 11 nucleotides align to TRBD2. CDR1 is MNHEY and CDR2 is SMNVEV in the germline V gene (reference sequence). The junction had 7 bases not matched to a gene; V was cut back by 6 bases and J by 3 bases. The CDR3 loop spans 15 amino acids. The CDR3 sequence: CASRRKTSGVYEQYF. The CDR3 nucleotides read TGTGCCAGCAGGCGAAAGACTAGCGGGGTCTACGAGCAGTACTTC.

V usage is TRBV6-5 and J usage is TRBJ2-7; 10 nucleotides agree with TRBD1. CDR3 length: 13 residues. V lost 8 bases, J lost 7 bases, and 8 bases stayed unmatched. Germline-derived CDR1 and CDR2 are MNHEY and SVGAGI. The CDR3 loop is CASGRQGAGEQYF. The CDR3 DNA reads TGTGCCAGCGGGAGACAGGGGGCTGGGGAGCAGTACTTC.